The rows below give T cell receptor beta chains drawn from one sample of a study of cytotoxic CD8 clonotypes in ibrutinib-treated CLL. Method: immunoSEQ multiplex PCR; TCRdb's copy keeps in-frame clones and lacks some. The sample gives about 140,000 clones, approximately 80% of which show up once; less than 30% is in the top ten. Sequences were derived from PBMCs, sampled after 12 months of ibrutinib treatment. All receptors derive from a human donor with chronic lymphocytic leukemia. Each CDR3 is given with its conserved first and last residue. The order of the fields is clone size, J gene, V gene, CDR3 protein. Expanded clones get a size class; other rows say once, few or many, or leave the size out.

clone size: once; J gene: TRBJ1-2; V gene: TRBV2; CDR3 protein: CASGGAGQDYGYTF
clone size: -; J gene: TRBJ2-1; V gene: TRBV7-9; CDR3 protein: CASSYWSGYYNEQFF
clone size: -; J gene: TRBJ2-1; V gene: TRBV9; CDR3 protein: CASSVAPASSPLSSYNEQFF
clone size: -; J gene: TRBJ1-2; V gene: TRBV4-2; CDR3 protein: CASSQDLIILYGYTF
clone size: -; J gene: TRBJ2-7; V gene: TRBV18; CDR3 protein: CASSPVDSVISQYF
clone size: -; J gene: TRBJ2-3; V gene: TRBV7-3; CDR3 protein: CASSLMGGADTQYF
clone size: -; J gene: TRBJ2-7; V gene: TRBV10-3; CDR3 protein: CAIRDSSPEQYF
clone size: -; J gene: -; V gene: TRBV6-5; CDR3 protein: CASTRTGASNYEQYF
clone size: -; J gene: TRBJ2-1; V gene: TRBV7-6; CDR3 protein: CASSPGTSGGARYNEQFF
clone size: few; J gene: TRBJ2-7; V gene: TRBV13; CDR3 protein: CASSLAGDGGEQYF
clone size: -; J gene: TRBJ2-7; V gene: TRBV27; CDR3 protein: CASSLSGGRYEQYF
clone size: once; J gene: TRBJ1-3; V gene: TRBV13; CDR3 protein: CASSPFDGGSGNTIYF
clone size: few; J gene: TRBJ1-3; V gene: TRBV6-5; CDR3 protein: CASSFGNTIYF
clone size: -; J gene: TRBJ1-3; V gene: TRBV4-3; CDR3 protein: CASSQGPGGNTIYF
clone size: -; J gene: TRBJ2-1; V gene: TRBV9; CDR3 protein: CASSGQFGEQFF
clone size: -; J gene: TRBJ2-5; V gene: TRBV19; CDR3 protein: CASGARQETQYF
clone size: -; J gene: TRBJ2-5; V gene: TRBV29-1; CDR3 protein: CSVASTGTSRFQETQYF
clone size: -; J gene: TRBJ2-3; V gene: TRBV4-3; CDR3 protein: CASSHRQGYTDTQYF
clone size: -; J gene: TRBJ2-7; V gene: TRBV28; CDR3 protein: CASSWTGDPYEQYF
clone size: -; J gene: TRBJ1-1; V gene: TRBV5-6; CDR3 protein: CASSLEYMNTEAFF
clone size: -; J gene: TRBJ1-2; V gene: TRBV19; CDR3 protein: CASSIDRGYGYTF
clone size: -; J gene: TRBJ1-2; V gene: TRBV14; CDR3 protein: CASSQDRGSQDFYGYTF
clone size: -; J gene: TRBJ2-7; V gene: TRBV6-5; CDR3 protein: CASSSGQASYEQYF
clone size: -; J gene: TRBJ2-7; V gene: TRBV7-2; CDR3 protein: CASSLAGGSLSEQYF
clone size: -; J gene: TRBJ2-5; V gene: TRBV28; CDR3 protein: CASSFGQTQYF
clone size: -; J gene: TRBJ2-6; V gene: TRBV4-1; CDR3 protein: CASSQTPGSSGANVLTF
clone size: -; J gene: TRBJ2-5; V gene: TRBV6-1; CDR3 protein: CASSYAETQYF